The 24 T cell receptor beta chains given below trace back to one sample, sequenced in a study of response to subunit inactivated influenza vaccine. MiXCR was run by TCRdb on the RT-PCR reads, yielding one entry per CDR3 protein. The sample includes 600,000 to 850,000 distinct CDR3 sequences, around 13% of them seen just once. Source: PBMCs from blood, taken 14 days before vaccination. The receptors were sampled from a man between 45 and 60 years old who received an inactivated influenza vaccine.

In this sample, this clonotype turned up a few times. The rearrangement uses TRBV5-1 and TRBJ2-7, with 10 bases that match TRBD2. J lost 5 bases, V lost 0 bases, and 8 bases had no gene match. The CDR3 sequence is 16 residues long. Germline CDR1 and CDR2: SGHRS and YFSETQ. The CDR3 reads CASSLVLSGGNDEQYF. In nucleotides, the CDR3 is TGCGCCAGCAGCTTGGTTCTTAGCGGGGGGAACGACGAGCAGTACTTC.

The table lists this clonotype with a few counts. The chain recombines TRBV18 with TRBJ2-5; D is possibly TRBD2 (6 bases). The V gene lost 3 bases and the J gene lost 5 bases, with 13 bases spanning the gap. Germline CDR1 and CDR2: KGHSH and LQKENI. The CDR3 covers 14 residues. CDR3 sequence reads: CASSPPSERETQYF. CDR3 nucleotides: TGTGCCAGCTCACCCCCTAGCGAAAGGGAGACCCAGTACTTC.

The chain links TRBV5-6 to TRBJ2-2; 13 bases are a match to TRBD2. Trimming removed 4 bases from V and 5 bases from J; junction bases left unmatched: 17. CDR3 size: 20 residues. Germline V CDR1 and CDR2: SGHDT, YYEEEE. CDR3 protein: CASSLNLLAGGRFSTGELFF. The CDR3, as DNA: TGTGCCAGCAGCCTGAACTTACTAGCGGGAGGGAGATTTAGTACCGGGGAGCTGTTTTTT.

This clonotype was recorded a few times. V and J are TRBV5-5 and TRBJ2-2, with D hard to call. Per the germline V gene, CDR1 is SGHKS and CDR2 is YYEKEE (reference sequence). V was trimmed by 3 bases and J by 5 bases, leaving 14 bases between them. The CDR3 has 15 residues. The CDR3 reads CASSSDGYRTGELFF. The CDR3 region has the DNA TGTGCCAGCAGCTCCGACGGTTATAGGACCGGGGAGCTGTTTTTT.

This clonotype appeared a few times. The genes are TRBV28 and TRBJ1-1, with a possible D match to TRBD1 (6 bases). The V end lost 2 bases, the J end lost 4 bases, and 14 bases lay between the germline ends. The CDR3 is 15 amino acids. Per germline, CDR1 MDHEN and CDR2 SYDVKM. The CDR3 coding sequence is TGTGCCAGCAGTTTAGAAAGGGAAGGGGGCACTGAAGCTTTCTTT. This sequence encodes CASSLEREGGTEAFF.

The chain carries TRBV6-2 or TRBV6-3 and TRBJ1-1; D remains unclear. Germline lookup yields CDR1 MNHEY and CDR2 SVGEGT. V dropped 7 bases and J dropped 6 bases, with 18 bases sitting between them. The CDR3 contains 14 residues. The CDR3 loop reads CASTPSERVPEAFF. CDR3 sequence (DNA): TGTGCCAGCACACCCTCTGAGAGAGTACCTGAAGCTTTCTTT.

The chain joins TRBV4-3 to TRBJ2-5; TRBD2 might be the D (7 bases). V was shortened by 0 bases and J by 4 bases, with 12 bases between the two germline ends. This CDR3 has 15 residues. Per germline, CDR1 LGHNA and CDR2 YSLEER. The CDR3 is CASSQEGGRGETQYF. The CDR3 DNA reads TGCGCCAGCAGCCAAGAAGGGGGGAGGGGAGAGACCCAGTACTTC.

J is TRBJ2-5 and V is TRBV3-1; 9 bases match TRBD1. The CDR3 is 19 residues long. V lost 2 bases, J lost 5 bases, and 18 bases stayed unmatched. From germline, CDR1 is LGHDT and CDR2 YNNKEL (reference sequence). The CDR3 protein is CASSQRPGQGRGSLETQYF. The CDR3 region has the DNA TGTGCCAGCAGCCAACGGCCGGGACAGGGTAGAGGATCATTGGAGACCCAGTACTTC.

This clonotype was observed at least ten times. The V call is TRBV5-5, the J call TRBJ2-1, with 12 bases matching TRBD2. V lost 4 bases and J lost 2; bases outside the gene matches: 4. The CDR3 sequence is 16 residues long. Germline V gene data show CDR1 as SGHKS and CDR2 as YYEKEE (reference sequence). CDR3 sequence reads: CASSPRTSGAYNEQFF. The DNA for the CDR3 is TGTGCCAGCAGCCCCCGGACTAGCGGGGCCTACAATGAGCAGTTCTTC.

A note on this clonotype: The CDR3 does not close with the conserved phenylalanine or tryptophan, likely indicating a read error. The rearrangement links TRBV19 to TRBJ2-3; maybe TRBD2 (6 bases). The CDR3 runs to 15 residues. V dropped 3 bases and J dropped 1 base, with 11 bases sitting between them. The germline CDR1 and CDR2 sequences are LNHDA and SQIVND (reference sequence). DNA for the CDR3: TGTGCCAGTAGTATGGGGCGGGGCCGCACAGATACGCAGTATTAT. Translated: CASSMGRGRTDTQYY.

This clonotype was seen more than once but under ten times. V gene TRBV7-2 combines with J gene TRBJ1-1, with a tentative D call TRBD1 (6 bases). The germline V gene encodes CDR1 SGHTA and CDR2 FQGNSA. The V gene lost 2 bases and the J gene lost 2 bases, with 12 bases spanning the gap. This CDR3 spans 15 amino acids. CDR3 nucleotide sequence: TGTGCCAGCAGCTTAATGGGGACACCAAACACTGAAGCTTTCTTT. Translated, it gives CASSLMGTPNTEAFF. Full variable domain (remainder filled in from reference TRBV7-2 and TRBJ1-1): GAGVSQSPSNKVTEKGKDVELRCDPISGHTALYWYRQSLGQGLEFLIYFQGNSAPDKSGLPSDRFSAERTGGSVSTLTIQRTQQEDSAVYLCASSLMGTPNTEAFFGQGTRLTVV.

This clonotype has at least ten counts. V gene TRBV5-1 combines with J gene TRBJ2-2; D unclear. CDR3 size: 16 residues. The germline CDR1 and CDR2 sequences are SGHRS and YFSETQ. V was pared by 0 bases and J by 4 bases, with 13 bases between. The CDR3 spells CASSLDGVGATGELFF. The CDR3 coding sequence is TGCGCCAGCAGCTTGGATGGAGTTGGTGCCACCGGGGAGCTGTTTTTT.

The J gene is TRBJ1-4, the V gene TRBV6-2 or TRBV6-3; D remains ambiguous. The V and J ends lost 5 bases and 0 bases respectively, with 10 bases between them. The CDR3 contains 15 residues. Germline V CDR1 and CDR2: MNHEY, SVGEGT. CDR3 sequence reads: CASSDGGATNEKLFF. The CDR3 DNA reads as TGTGCCAGCAGTGACGGAGGAGCAACTAATGAAAAACTGTTTTTT.

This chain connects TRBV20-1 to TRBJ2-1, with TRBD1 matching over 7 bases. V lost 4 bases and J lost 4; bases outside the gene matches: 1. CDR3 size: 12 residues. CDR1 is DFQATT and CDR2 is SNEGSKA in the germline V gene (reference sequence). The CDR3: CSAKTGYNEQFF. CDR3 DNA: TGCAGTGCTAAGACAGGGTACAATGAGCAGTTCTTC.

The CDR3 is CATSRDPAGVMGEQYF. The DNA for the CDR3 is TGTGCCACCAGCAGAGATCCCGCCGGGGTAATGGGTGAGCAGTACTTC. The chain combines TRBV15 with TRBJ2-7, with D tentatively TRBD2 (5 bases). The length of the CDR3 is 16 residues. Trimming removed 0 bases at V and 7 bases at J, with 19 bases between. Germline CDR1 and CDR2: LNHNV and YYDKDF (reference sequence).

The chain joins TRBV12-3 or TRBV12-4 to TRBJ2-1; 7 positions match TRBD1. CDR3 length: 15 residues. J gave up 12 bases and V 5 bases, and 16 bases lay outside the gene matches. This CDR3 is CASSKGTAASGTQFF. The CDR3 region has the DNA TGTGCCAGCAGTAAAGGGACAGCCGCCTCCGGTACGCAGTTCTTC.

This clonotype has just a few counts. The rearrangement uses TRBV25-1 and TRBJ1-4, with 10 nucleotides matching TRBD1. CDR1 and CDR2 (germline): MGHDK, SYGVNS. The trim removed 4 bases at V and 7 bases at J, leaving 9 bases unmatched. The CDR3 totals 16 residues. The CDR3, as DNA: TGTGCCAGCAGTGGCTGGACAGGGGGAATAGGTGAAAAACTGTTTTTT. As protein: CASSGWTGGIGEKLFF.

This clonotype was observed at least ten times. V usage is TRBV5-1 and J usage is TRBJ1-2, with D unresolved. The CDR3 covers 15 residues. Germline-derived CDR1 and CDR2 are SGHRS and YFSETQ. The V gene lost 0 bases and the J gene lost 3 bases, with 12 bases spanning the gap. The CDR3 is CASSLDSARYYGYTF. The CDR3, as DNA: TGCGCCAGCAGCTTGGATTCCGCCCGATACTATGGCTACACCTTC.

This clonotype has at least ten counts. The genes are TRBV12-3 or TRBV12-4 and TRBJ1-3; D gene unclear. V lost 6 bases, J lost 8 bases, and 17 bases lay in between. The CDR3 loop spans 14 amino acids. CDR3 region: CASSFRESFYTIYF. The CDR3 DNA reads TGTGCCAGCAGCTTCCGGGAATCCTTCTACACCATATATTTT.

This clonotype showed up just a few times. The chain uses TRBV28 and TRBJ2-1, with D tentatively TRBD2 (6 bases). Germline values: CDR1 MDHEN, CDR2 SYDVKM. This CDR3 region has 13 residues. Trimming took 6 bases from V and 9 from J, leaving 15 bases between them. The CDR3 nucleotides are TGTGCCAGCAGGGGGACTGGGGGAGCTGAGCAGTTCTTC. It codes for CASRGTGGAEQFF.

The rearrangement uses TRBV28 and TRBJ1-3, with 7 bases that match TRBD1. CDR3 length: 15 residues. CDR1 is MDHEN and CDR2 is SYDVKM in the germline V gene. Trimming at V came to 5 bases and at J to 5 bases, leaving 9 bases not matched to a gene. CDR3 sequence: CASSVPGQQRNTIYF. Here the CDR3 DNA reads TGTGCCAGCAGTGTACCGGGACAGCAACGAAACACCATATATTTT.

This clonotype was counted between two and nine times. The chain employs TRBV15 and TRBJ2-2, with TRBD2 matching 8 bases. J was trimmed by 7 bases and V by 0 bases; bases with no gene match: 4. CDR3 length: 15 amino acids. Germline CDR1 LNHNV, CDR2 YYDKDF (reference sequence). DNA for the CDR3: TGTGCCACCAGCAGAGATCGGGGGGGAGGCGGGGAGCTGTTTTTT. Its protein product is CATSRDRGGGGELFF.

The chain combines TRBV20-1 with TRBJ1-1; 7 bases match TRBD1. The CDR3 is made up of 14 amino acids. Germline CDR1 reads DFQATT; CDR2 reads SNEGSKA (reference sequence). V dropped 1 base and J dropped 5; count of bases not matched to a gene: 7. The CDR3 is CSARGFNRGTEAFF. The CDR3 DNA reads TGCAGTGCTAGAGGCTTCAACAGGGGTACTGAAGCTTTCTTT.

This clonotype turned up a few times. The DNA for the CDR3 is TGTGCCAGCAGCTTTGACAGGGGTAAGCAGTACTTC. The encoded protein is CASSFDRGKQYF. The rearrangement joins TRBV7-2 to TRBJ2-7, with 8 bases aligning to TRBD1. V was clipped by 3 bases and J by 8 bases; unmatched bases: 3. This CDR3 has 12 amino acids. Looked up from germline, CDR1 is SGHTA and CDR2 is FQGNSA.